Listed below are T cell receptor beta chains from one sample, sequenced in a study of HIV-infected children after antiretroviral therapy interruption. Each CDR3 protein is one row after TCRdb ran MiXCR on the 3' RACE reads. The sample includes some 40,000 distinct CDR3 sequences, 5% to 8% seen only once; the top ten take approximately 0.97%. Here the sequenced sample was CD45RA+ CD4+ T cells from PBMCs, pooled from several time points, taken from a donor given antiretroviral therapy, either interrupted or continuous. Source of these receptors: a pool of human donors with HIV. The CDR3 runs from the conserved cysteine through the conserved F or W. D genes are given only for firm matches. Not all rows give a size; the values are once, few, many and, for expanded clones, a class.

>TRBJ2-2|few|TRBV12-3/TRBV12-4|TRBD1
CASRRQGSNTGELFF
TGTGCCAGCAGGCGACAGGGGTCGAACACCGGGGAGCTGTTTTTT
>TRBJ2-3|many|TRBV7-2|NA
CASSLTGGATDTQYF
TGTGCCAGCAGCTTAACGGGGGGCGCTACAGATACGCAGTATTTT
>TRBJ2-7|many|TRBV5-1|NA
CASSLRGTYEQYF
TGCGCCAGCAGCTTGAGGGGTACCTACGAGCAGTACTTC
>TRBJ2-1|many|TRBV7-9|NA
CASSLDAREQFF
TGTGCCAGCAGCTTAGATGCGCGGGAGCAGTTCTTC
>TRBJ1-2|few|TRBV12-3/TRBV12-4|NA
CASSPRIYGYTF
TGTGCCAGCAGTCCCAGGATCTATGGCTACACCTTC
>TRBJ2-3|many|TRBV11-2|NA
CASSRGDTQYF
TGTGCCAGCAGTCGAGGAGATACGCAGTATTTT
>TRBJ2-3|many|TRBV7-2|NA
CASSLEILNTDTQYF
TGTGCCAGCAGCTTAGAAATTCTCAACACAGATACGCAGTATTTT
>TRBJ2-3|many|TRBV2|NA
CASSPGTPPDTQYF
TGTGCCAGCAGTCCCGGGACTCCGCCAGATACGCAGTATTTT
>TRBJ1-1|many|TRBV5-1|NA
CASSLDLNTEAFF
TGCGCCAGCAGCTTGGACCTGAACACTGAAGCTTTCTTT
>TRBJ1-4|many|TRBV15|TRBD1
CATSRAGQRNEKLFF
TGTGCCACCAGCAGAGCGGGACAGCGAAATGAAAAACTGTTTTTT
>TRBJ2-5|NA|TRBV19|NA
CASSETGPKETQYF
TGTGCCAGTAGTGAGACAGGACCTAAAGAGACCCAGTACTTC
>TRBJ2-3|many|TRBV20-1|TRBD2
CSANLLAGVVNTQYF
TGCAGTGCTAACCTACTAGCGGGAGTCGTAAATACGCAGTATTTT
>TRBJ1-1|many|TRBV2|TRBD1
CASSGGQANTEAFF
TGTGCCAGCAGTGGGGGACAGGCCAACACTGAAGCTTTCTTT
>TRBJ1-2|many|TRBV3-1|NA
CASSQGYRVWGYTF
TGTGCCAGCAGCCAAGGATACAGGGTGTGGGGCTACACCTTC
>TRBJ2-6|many|TRBV19|TRBD1
CASRIGGTGAIGANVLTF
TGTGCCAGTAGGATCGGGGGGACAGGGGCGATTGGGGCCAACGTCCTGACTTTC
>TRBJ2-3|many|TRBV6-5|TRBD2
CASSQLGLAGGPTDTQYF
TGTGCCAGCAGTCAACTAGGACTAGCGGGGGGCCCCACAGATACGCAGTATTTT
>TRBJ2-7|few|TRBV28|TRBD2
CASRTSVSYEQYF
TGTGCCAGCAGGACTAGCGTCTCCTACGAGCAGTACTTC
>TRBJ2-1|many|TRBV9|NA
CASSVLVSHNEQFF
TGTGCCAGCAGCGTACTCGTTTCCCACAATGAGCAGTTCTTC
>TRBJ2-7|many|TRBV7-9|TRBD2
CASSRGTTSSYEQYF
TGTGCCAGCAGCCGGGGGACTACCAGCTCCTACGAGCAGTACTTC
>TRBJ2-3|few|TRBV6-1|NA
CASRLGGTDTQYF
TGTGCCAGCAGACTAGGGGGCACAGATACGCAGTATTTT
>TRBJ2-5|few|TRBV4-2|NA
CASSQEKREETQYF
TGTGCCAGCAGCCAAGAAAAGCGGGAAGAGACCCAGTACTTC
>TRBJ2-3|once|TRBV6-6|TRBD1
CASSYTRDRGPTPPTDTQYF
TGTGCCAGCAGTTACACCCGGGACAGGGGCCCCACGCCCCCCACAGATACGCAGTATTTT
>TRBJ2-5|many|TRBV20-1|NA
CSANKAGEETQYF
TGCAGTGCTAACAAAGCAGGGGAGGAGACCCAGTACTTC
>TRBJ2-5|many|TRBV5-1|NA
CASSLAFGQPGETQYF
TGCGCCAGCAGCTTGGCCTTTGGGCAGCCAGGCGAGACCCAGTACTTC
>TRBJ1-5|many|TRBV12-3/TRBV12-4|NA
CASSLRDNQAPLF
TGTGCCAGCAGCTTACGGGACAACCAGGCTCCGCTTTTT
>TRBJ2-1|many|TRBV5-1|NA
CASSLPGGNEQFF
TGCGCCAGCAGCTTGCCCGGGGGCAATGAGCAGTTCTTC
>TRBJ2-7|NA|TRBV6-1|TRBD2
CASSLLAGGSSEQYF
TGTGCCAGCAGTCTCCTAGCGGGAGGCTCTTCCGAGCAGTACTTC
>TRBJ2-5|NA|TRBV6-2/TRBV6-3|NA
CASSQKLQTQYF
TGTGCCAGCAGTCAGAAGTTACAGACCCAGTACTTC
>TRBJ2-1|many|TRBV7-2|NA
CASRKGGDEQFF
TGTGCCAGCAGGAAGGGAGGCGATGAGCAGTTCTTC
>TRBJ2-7|many|TRBV6-4|NA
CASSQTFSLGGEQYF
TGTGCCAGCAGTCAGACATTTTCCCTCGGCGGCGAGCAGTACTTC
>TRBJ2-5|many|TRBV10-3|NA
CAISTEIETQYF
TGTGCCATCAGCACAGAGATAGAGACCCAGTACTTC
>TRBJ2-5|many|TRBV28|NA
CASSLRVQETQYF
TGTGCCAGCAGTCTCAGGGTACAAGAGACCCAGTACTTC
>TRBJ2-3|many|TRBV12-3/TRBV12-4|NA
CASSFGPTSGTQYF
TGTGCCAGCAGTTTCGGACCGACCTCCGGTACGCAGTATTTT
>TRBJ1-3|many|TRBV2|NA
CASRIQGTGNTIYF
TGTGCCAGCAGGATACAGGGAACTGGAAACACCATATATTTT
>TRBJ2-1|NA|TRBV20-1|TRBD1
CSASRTGPRTYNEQFF
TGCAGTGCTAGTCGGACAGGGCCCCGGACCTACAATGAGCAGTTCTTC
>TRBJ2-4|NA|TRBV20-1|NA
CSAPPSRVIKNIQYF
TGCAGTGCCCCACCTAGTAGAGTTATCAAAAACATTCAGTACTTC
>TRBJ2-7|many|TRBV28|NA
CASSFGTLEQYF
TGTGCCAGCAGTTTTGGGACCTTGGAGCAGTACTTC
>TRBJ2-4|NA|TRBV3-2|NA
CASSPAADNIQYF
TGTGCCAGCAGCCCTGCGGCTGATAACATTCAGTACTTC
>TRBJ2-7|NA|TRBV18|NA
CASSLAGTSDYEQYF
TGTGCCAGCTCACTCGCTGGGACAAGTGACTACGAGCAGTACTTC
>TRBJ2-7|many|TRBV20-1|TRBD2
CSASVPGLATYEQYF
TGCAGTGCTAGCGTCCCGGGACTAGCGACATACGAGCAGTACTTC
>TRBJ2-2|NA|TRBV12-5|TRBD1
CASGLTGAVIGELFF
TGTGCTAGTGGCCTAACAGGGGCAGTTATCGGGGAGCTGTTTTTT
>TRBJ2-7|NA|TRBV20-1|TRBD1
CSAIGTGGVGPYF
TGCAGTGCTATCGGGACAGGGGGCGTCGGTCCGTACTTC
>TRBJ2-2|many|TRBV7-2|NA
CASSLRHLRGELFF
TGTGCCAGCAGCTTGCGCCATCTCAGAGGGGAGCTGTTTTTT
>TRBJ2-7|many|TRBV13|NA
CASSGTRSSYEQYF
TGTGCCAGCAGCGGGACCCGCTCTTCCTACGAGCAGTACTTC
>TRBJ2-5|many|TRBV5-4|TRBD2
CASSLLGASGGQETQYF
TGTGCCAGCAGCTTGCTAGGGGCTAGCGGGGGACAAGAGACCCAGTACTTC